These 7 T cell receptor beta chains originate from one sample sequenced in a study of blood T cell repertoires in COVID-19. Using immunoSEQ multiplex PCR, the repertoire was profiled, and TCRdb retains in-frame clones only, with some absent. Of around 150,000 clones in the sample, approximately 80% were seen once. Material: PBMCs or T cells enriched from blood (not recorded which). The receptors were gathered from a woman aged 35 to 49 who had recovered from COVID-19.

This chain uses TRBV5-6 with TRBJ1-5, with D uncertain. The ends were cut back, 0 bases at V and 3 bases at J, with 7 bases in the middle. Germline V gene lookup returns CDR1 SGHDT and CDR2 YYEEEE. The CDR3 is 14 residues long. The CDR3 is CASSLGTVNQPQHF. The CDR3 nucleotides are TGTGCCAGCAGCTTGGGAACAGTCAATCAGCCCCAGCATTTT.

This chain uses TRBV6-5 with TRBJ2-1; a possible D gene is TRBD2 (6 bases). Trimming shortened V by 6 bases and J by 2 bases, and 14 bases separated the two germline ends. CDR1 and CDR2 (germline): MNHEY, SVGAGI. This CDR3 region has 15 residues. The CDR3: CASRLAVAPYNEQFF. The CDR3 coding sequence is TGTGCCAGCAGATTAGCGGTAGCCCCCTACAATGAGCAGTTCTTC.

This chain joins TRBV7-8 and TRBJ1-2; the D gene is possibly TRBD1 (6 bases). V lost 5 bases, J lost 0 bases, and 16 bases lay in between. Germline-derived CDR1 and CDR2 are SGHVS and FQNEAQ. The CDR3 is 16 amino acids. In DNA form, the CDR3 reads TGTGCCAGCAGCCTAGGGACACTTGAAGCTAACTATGGCTACACCTTC. This translates into CASSLGTLEANYGYTF.

This clone was seen a single time. The chain employs TRBV7-8 and TRBJ2-3; weak D call: TRBD2 (5 bases). The CDR3 contains 15 residues. V dropped 5 bases and J dropped 1 base, with 13 bases sitting between them. CDR1 and CDR2 from the germline V gene are SGHVS and FQNEAQ. The CDR3 loop reads CASSLGWGGTDTQYF. In nucleotides, the CDR3 is TGTGCCAGCAGCCTAGGTTGGGGAGGCACAGATACGCAGTATTTT.

The rearrangement joins TRBV21-1 to TRBJ2-7; the D call in the table, TRBD1, was not verified against the DNA. TRBV21-1 is given as a pseudogene. There are 14 residues in the CDR3. The CDR3 DNA sequence: TGTGCCAGCAGCAAAGAGGGGGTAGACTACGAGCAGTACTTC. Its translation: CASSKEGVDYEQYF.

The genes are TRBV10-2 and TRBJ2-7; 14 positions agree with TRBD2. In germline, CDR1 is WSHSY, CDR2 SAAADI. The ends lost 6 bases at V and 2 bases at J; junction bases unmatched: 6. The CDR3 contains 16 residues. The CDR3 region has the DNA TGCGCCAGCAGCAAGGGACTAGCGGGGGCTACCTACGAGCAGTACTTC. Its translation: CASSKGLAGATYEQYF.

V usage is TRBV3-1 (or the pseudogene TRBV3-2) and J usage is TRBJ1-3; D gene ambiguous. Deletions cut 0 bases from V and 0 bases from J, with 9 bases between. This CDR3 has 16 amino acids. The germline CDR1 and CDR2 sequences are LGHDT and YNNKEL (reference sequence). The CDR3 loop reads CASSQDHLGSGNTIYF. The CDR3 nucleotides read TGTGCCAGCAGCCAAGATCACCTCGGCTCTGGAAACACCATATATTTT.